Below are 30 T cell receptor beta chains sequenced from a single sample in a study of cytomegalovirus exposure and HLA in healthy donors. The study ran its PCR with 60 Vbeta and 13 Jbeta primers. Profiling relied on immunoSEQ multiplex PCR, and the TCRdb table lists in-frame clones only, not all of them. The sample yields about 31,000 clones, more than 60% seen once. The sequenced sample consisted of PBMCs. The receptor source for this set is a man aged 50-60 years in good health and CMV-seropositive.

The chain uses TRBV2 and TRBJ2-7, with D maybe TRBD2 (6 bases). Trimming removed 4 bases at V and 6 bases at J, with 7 bases between. Germline V gene sequence: CDR1 SNHLY, CDR2 FYNNEI. This CDR3 comprises 11 residues. The CDR3 region has the DNA TGTGCCAGCAGTGGGGACTTCGAGCAGTACTTC. This sequence encodes CASSGDFEQYF.

In its sample, this clone was seen a few times. The chain couples TRBV6-6 to TRBJ2-7; tentatively, D is TRBD2 (5 bases). Deletions cut 0 bases from V and 4 bases from J, with 7 bases between. Germline CDR1 is MNHNY and CDR2 is SVGAGI (reference sequence). The CDR3 totals 13 residues. CDR3 in amino acids: CASSYSRGYEQYF. The CDR3 DNA sequence: TGTGCCAGCAGTTACTCCCGAGGGTACGAGCAGTACTTC.

The CDR3 nucleotides read TGCGCCAGCAGCGAGCAGGGTGGCACCGGGGAGCTGTTTTTT. This encodes CASSEQGGTGELFF. The chain uses TRBV5-1 and TRBJ2-2; tentatively, D is TRBD1 (5 bases). V lost 4 bases and J lost 4, with 11 bases in between. Germline CDR1 SGHRS, CDR2 YFSETQ. The CDR3 is 14 amino acids.

The V and J genes are TRBV10-3 and TRBJ2-1; 9 bases agree with TRBD2. The CDR3 consists of 14 residues. Germline CDR1 ENHRY, CDR2 SYGVKD. The V and J ends lost 7 bases and 3 bases, in that order; junction bases with no gene match: 4. CDR3 sequence reads: CAIKSSGSYNEQFF. In DNA, the CDR3 is TGTGCCATCAAAAGTAGCGGGAGCTACAATGAGCAGTTCTTC.

The rearrangement links TRBV29-1 to TRBJ2-1, with a possible D match to TRBD1 (5 bases). CDR3 size: 13 residues. CDR1 SQVTM and CDR2 ANQGSEA come from the germline V gene. Trimming pared 4 bases from V and 6 bases from J, leaving 13 bases between. The CDR3 bases are TGCAGCGTTGGGACAAGGTTAAGCAATGAGCAGTTCTTC. Translated, it gives CSVGTRLSNEQFF.

This clone has just one count. V usage is TRBV6-5 and J usage is TRBJ1-5; 8 bases align to TRBD1. This CDR3 is 14 amino acids long. In germline, CDR1 is MNHEY, CDR2 SVGAGI. Trimming cost V 2 bases and J 7 bases; bases outside gene matches: 4. CDR3 amino acids: CASSYGQGGQPQHF. DNA of the CDR3: TGTGCCAGCAGTTACGGACAGGGAGGACAGCCCCAGCATTTT.

This clone ranks as medium-sized. This chain joins TRBV6-6 and TRBJ2-1, with 7 bases aligning to TRBD1. CDR1 is MNHNY and CDR2 is SVGAGI in the germline V gene (reference sequence). CDR3 size: 13 residues. Losses at the gene ends were 5 bases for V and 9 bases for J; bases not matched to a gene: 7. The CDR3 DNA is TGTGCCAGCAGTACCCCCACAGGGGTTGAGCAGTTCTTC. Amino acids: CASSTPTGVEQFF.

The genes are TRBV5-1 and TRBJ1-4; 8 nucleotides match TRBD1. V was clipped by 3 bases and J by 5 bases; unmatched bases: 3. CDR3 length equals 14 residues. Germline CDR1 is SGHRS and CDR2 is YFSETQ. CDR3 in amino acids: CASSWGQANEKLFF. For the CDR3, the DNA is TGCGCCAGCAGCTGGGGACAGGCGAATGAAAAACTGTTTTTT.

The chain joins TRBV5-4 to TRBJ2-7, with TRBD2 identical over 11 bases. CDR3 length: 15 residues. V gave up 0 bases and J gave up 4 bases; unmatched junction bases: 3. The germline V gene has CDR1 SGHNT and CDR2 YYREEE (reference sequence). CDR3 amino acids: CASSLGLAGGYEQYF. The CDR3 coding sequence is TGTGCCAGCAGCTTGGGTCTAGCGGGAGGATACGAGCAGTACTTC.

This clone was seen a few times. This chain links TRBV28 with TRBJ2-7; TRBD1 agrees at 11 bases. Germline V gene data show CDR1 as MDHEN and CDR2 as SYDVKM. The CDR3 contains 14 residues. V shed 6 bases, J shed 2 bases, and the junction held 3 bases outside the gene matches. The CDR3 reads CASRGQGEPYEQYF. The CDR3 bases are TGTGCCAGCAGGGGACAGGGGGAACCCTACGAGCAGTACTTC.

The chain is built from TRBV19 and TRBJ2-7; D call uncertain. The CDR3 consists of 15 residues. CDR1 is LNHDA and CDR2 is SQIVND in the germline V gene (reference sequence). Trimming left V 1 base short and J 0 bases short, with 10 bases between. The CDR3 nucleotides are TGTGCCAGTAGTATAGTTGCCGAGAGCTCCTACGAGCAGTACTTC. Residues: CASSIVAESSYEQYF.

This chain joins TRBV5-6 and TRBJ2-5; 9 positions agree with TRBD1. Germline V gene data show CDR1 as SGHDT and CDR2 as YYEEEE. This CDR3 contains 14 residues. The ends lost 3 bases at V and 5 bases at J; junction bases unmatched: 5. CDR3 amino acids: CASSYDRGVETQYF. DNA for the CDR3: TGTGCCAGCAGCTATGACAGGGGGGTTGAGACCCAGTACTTC.

The chain combines TRBV5-6 with TRBJ2-5; 7 positions match TRBD1. J lost 0 bases, V lost 4 bases, and 3 bases had no gene match. The CDR3 is 14 residues long. Germline assignment: CDR1 SGHDT and CDR2 YYEEEE. The CDR3 DNA follows: TGTGCCAGCAGCCAGGGACAGAACCAAGAGACCCAGTACTTC. This sequence encodes CASSQGQNQETQYF. The variable domain in full, completed from reference TRBV5-6 and TRBJ2-5, reads DAGVTQSPTHLIKTRGQQVTLRCSPKSGHDTVSWYQQALGQGPQFIFQYYEEEERQRGNFPDRFSGHQFPNYSSELNVNALLLGDSALYLCASSQGQNQETQYFGPGTRLLVL.

The chain carries TRBV4-1 and TRBJ2-7; weak D call: TRBD1 (6 bases). The CDR3 extends over 15 amino acids. Germline CDR1 reads MGHRA; CDR2 reads YSYEKL. Trimming took 1 base from V and 3 from J, leaving 13 bases between them. The CDR3 region is CASSQGQGHGYEQYF. The CDR3 DNA sequence: TGCGCCAGCAGCCAAGGCCAGGGGCATGGCTACGAGCAGTACTTC.

The chain is built from TRBV5-4 and TRBJ2-7; 10 nucleotides match TRBD1. Germline V CDR1 and CDR2: SGHNT, YYREEE (reference sequence). This CDR3 has 16 residues. The V and J ends lost 3 bases and 7 bases, in that order; junction bases with no gene match: 13. CDR3 protein: CASSWPPGQGTGEQYF. In DNA, the CDR3 is TGTGCCAGCAGCTGGCCACCGGGACAGGGGACGGGAGAGCAGTACTTC.

The chain joins TRBV29-1 to TRBJ2-4; D possibly corresponds to TRBD2 (5 bases). This CDR3 spans 13 amino acids. The germline gives CDR1 SQVTM, CDR2 ANQGSEA. The V and J ends lost 3 bases and 1 base respectively, with 7 bases between them. The CDR3 DNA reads TGCAGCGTTGAGGCGGGTGCCAAAAACATTCAGTACTTC. Translation gives CSVEAGAKNIQYF.

This chain connects TRBV4-2 to TRBJ2-5; 8 nucleotides align to TRBD1. The length of the CDR3 is 16 residues. Germline loops: CDR1 LGHNA, CDR2 YNFKEQ. V lost 1 base, J lost 1 base, and 5 bases stayed unmatched. The CDR3 sequence is CASSQARTGSQETQYF. In DNA form, the CDR3 reads TGTGCCAGCAGCCAAGCGAGGACAGGGAGCCAAGAGACCCAGTACTTC.

This clone came up a few times. The chain links TRBV6-5 to TRBJ2-1; 7 positions match TRBD2. Germline V gene sequence: CDR1 MNHEY, CDR2 SVGAGI. This CDR3 comprises 15 residues. The V and J ends lost 6 bases and 0 bases, in that order; junction bases with no gene match: 5. The chain's CDR3 is CASSTSVSSYNEQFF. Here the CDR3 DNA reads TGTGCCAGCAGCACTAGCGTTAGCTCCTACAATGAGCAGTTCTTC.

V is TRBV18 and J is TRBJ2-5, with TRBD1 matching 7 bases. V shed 4 bases, J shed 4 bases, and the junction held 6 bases outside the gene matches. The germline gives CDR1 KGHSH, CDR2 LQKENI. The CDR3 spans 14 residues. The CDR3 coding sequence is TGTGCCAGCTCACTACCCGGGACAGTAGAGACCCAGTACTTC. This encodes CASSLPGTVETQYF.

This chain connects TRBV9 to TRBJ1-6; D possibly corresponds to TRBD1 (6 bases). CDR1 SGDLS and CDR2 YYNGEE come from the germline V gene. V was clipped by 4 bases and J by 10 bases, with 18 bases between them. The CDR3 has 15 residues. The CDR3 coding sequence is TGTGCCAGCAGCCCAAGGGACATCTCCGGGTCACCCCTCCACTTT. It yields the protein CASSPRDISGSPLHF.

This clone was detected a few times. The J gene is TRBJ1-2, the V gene TRBV5-4; D perhaps matches TRBD1 (5 bases). The CDR3 extends over 15 amino acids. Trimming cost V 3 bases and J 4 bases, with 16 bases left between them. Per the germline V gene, CDR1 is SGHNT and CDR2 is YYREEE (reference sequence). The CDR3 is CASSSTQEALYGYTF. CDR3 bases: TGTGCCAGCAGCTCGACACAGGAAGCCCTCTATGGCTACACCTTC.

This clone was detected once. Other DNA sequences of this sample code for an identical CDR3. This chain joins TRBV30 and TRBJ1-1; D not resolved. The CDR3 sequence is 13 residues long. V was shortened by 0 bases and J by 1 base, with 6 bases between the two germline ends. Germline-derived CDR1 and CDR2 are GTSNPN and SVGIG (reference sequence). The CDR3 loop is CAWSVSSNTEAFF. CDR3 sequence (DNA): TGTGCCTGGAGTGTATCCTCGAACACTGAAGCTTTCTTT.

This clone was picked up a small number of times. This rearrangement joins TRBV5-4 to TRBJ2-3; 7 bases are a match to TRBD1. Trimming took 10 bases from V and 4 from J; bases not matched to a gene: 12. The V gene's germline CDR1 is SGHNT and CDR2 YYREEE (reference sequence). This CDR3 contains 14 residues. The CDR3 here is CAGQTGIEADTQYF. CDR3 DNA sequence: TGTGCCGGGCAGACAGGGATAGAGGCAGATACGCAGTATTTT.

This clone is judged medium-sized. CDR3 DNA sequence: TGTGCCAGCTCTAATTGGGCCAATCAGCCCCAGCATTTT. Translating it yields CASSNWANQPQHF. The chain couples TRBV2 to TRBJ1-5; D gene uncertain. CDR3 length: 13 amino acids. V shed 8 bases and J shed 3 bases, with 11 bases lying between them. Germline CDR1 is SNHLY and CDR2 is FYNNEI.

V gene TRBV30 combines with J gene TRBJ2-2, with 8 bases identical to TRBD1. Unmatched junction bases numbered 15, after V lost 3 bases and J lost 3 bases. The CDR3 loop spans 18 amino acids. Germline CDR1 GTSNPN, CDR2 SVGIG (reference sequence). The CDR3 sequence is CAWRMGQAKFYDTGELFF. CDR3 nucleotide sequence: TGTGCCTGGAGGATGGGACAGGCCAAATTTTACGACACCGGGGAGCTGTTTTTT. The complete variable domain, with remaining parts taken from reference TRBV30 and TRBJ2-2, reads SQTIHQWPATLVQPVGSPLSLECTVEGTSNPNLYWYRQAAGRGLQLLFYSVGIGQISSEVPQNLSASRPQDRQFILSSKKLLLSDSGFYLCAWRMGQAKFYDTGELFFGEGSRLTVL.

The chain couples TRBV29-1 to TRBJ1-4; 10 nucleotides match TRBD1. V lost 7 bases to trimming and J lost 5 bases; unmatched junction nucleotides: 4. The V gene's germline CDR1 is SQVTM and CDR2 ANQGSEA. The CDR3 has 13 residues. Here the CDR3 reads CSAPDRGNEKLFF. Here the CDR3 DNA reads TGCAGCGCCCCGGACAGGGGGAATGAAAAACTGTTTTTT.

This clone was seen only once. This chain links TRBV5-1 with TRBJ2-3, with 8 bases lining up with TRBD2. With V trimmed by 3 bases and J by 3 bases, 6 bases remained unmatched. CDR1 is SGHRS and CDR2 is YFSETQ in the germline V gene. This CDR3 has 15 residues. CDR3 coding DNA: TGCGCCAGCAGCTGGAGCGGGGGAGGGACAGATACGCAGTATTTT. Its translation is CASSWSGGGTDTQYF.

This chain connects TRBV11-3 to TRBJ2-7; 9 bases line up with TRBD1. The CDR3 length is 16 residues. V lost 4 bases to trimming and J lost 2 bases; unmatched junction nucleotides: 9. Germline loops: CDR1 SGHNT, CDR2 YENEEA. The CDR3 DNA sequence: TGTGCCAGCAGCTCGCACGGGACAGGGAGTGCCTACGAGCAGTACTTC. Encoded protein: CASSSHGTGSAYEQYF.

CDR3 protein: CAGGGRADQPQHF. The CDR3 nucleotides read TGTGCCGGGGGGGGACGTGCGGATCAGCCCCAGCATTTT. V is TRBV10-3 and J is TRBJ1-5; D is possibly TRBD1 (5 bases). Trimming took 11 bases from V and 5 from J, leaving 16 bases between them. This CDR3 has 13 amino acids. Germline values: CDR1 ENHRY, CDR2 SYGVKD.

The rearrangement joins TRBV20-1 to TRBJ1-1; D remains ambiguous. CDR1 DFQATT and CDR2 SNEGSKA come from the germline V gene (reference sequence). The V and J ends lost 6 bases and 0 bases respectively, with 5 bases between them. This CDR3 is built from 11 residues. The CDR3 here is CSARMNTEAFF. The CDR3 region has the DNA TGCAGTGCCAGGATGAACACTGAAGCTTTCTTT.